These 6 T cell receptor beta chains were all obtained from the same sample, sequenced in a study of blood T cell repertoires in COVID-19. The data were produced by immunoSEQ multiplex PCR, yet TCRdb's version contains in-frame clones alone and is incomplete. Among some 80,000 clones listed, approximately 85% were seen once. Sequencing was performed on peripheral blood. These TCRs come from a man in his fifties or sixties with COVID-19, enrolled during active disease.

The V call is TRBV14, the J call TRBJ2-3; D remains unclear. The CDR3 loop spans 17 amino acids. The V and J ends lost 0 bases and 2 bases respectively, with 15 bases between them. Germline CDR1 is SGHDN and CDR2 is FVKESK. The CDR3 protein is CASSQDWSSSSTDTQYF. The CDR3 nucleotides read TGTGCCAGCAGCCAAGATTGGTCTAGTTCCTCCACAGATACGCAGTATTTT.

This sequence joins TRBV6-5 and TRBJ2-1; D possibly corresponds to TRBD2 (6 bases). The V end was cut by 8 bases, the J end by 9 bases, with 14 bases between. The CDR3 is 12 residues long. The germline CDR1 and CDR2 sequences are MNHEY and SVGAGI. Here the CDR3 reads CASLAGRGEQFF. CDR3 DNA sequence: TGTGCCAGCTTGGCGGGGCGGGGTGAGCAGTTCTTC.

The rearrangement links TRBV2 to TRBJ2-5, with TRBD1 matching 8 bases. The CDR3 is made up of 15 amino acids. Germline values: CDR1 SNHLY, CDR2 FYNNEI. The junction had 9 bases not matched to a gene; V was cut back by 5 bases and J by 4 bases. The CDR3 loop reads CASSPGQGPGETQYF. DNA for the CDR3: TGTGCCAGCAGTCCCGGACAGGGCCCAGGAGAGACCCAGTACTTC.

This clone has only one observation. Other DNA sequences in this sample translate to the same CDR3. This chain connects TRBV15 to TRBJ1-3; unclear D gene. The V gene lost 0 bases and the J gene lost 4 bases, with 4 bases spanning the gap. CDR1 is LNHNV, CDR2 YYDKDF, per germline (reference sequence). This CDR3 region has 13 residues. The CDR3, as DNA: TGTGCCACCAGCAGAGATAGAGGAAACACCATATATTTT. Translated, it gives CATSRDRGNTIYF.

The chain recombines TRBV2 with TRBJ2-2; 9 bases are a match to TRBD2. This CDR3 comprises 15 residues. V lost 3 bases and J lost 4; bases outside the gene matches: 3. Germline CDR1 SNHLY, CDR2 FYNNEI. The CDR3 region has the DNA TGTGCCAGCAGTGAGGCTAGCGGGATCACCGGGGAGCTGTTTTTT. Translating it yields CASSEASGITGELFF.

This chain connects TRBV6-6 to TRBJ2-5, with a weak D call TRBD1 (6 bases). The CDR3 has 14 residues. Germline-derived CDR1 and CDR2 are MNHNY and SVGAGI (reference sequence). V lost 6 bases and J lost 0, with 11 bases in between. This chain's CDR3 is CASSYRDNQETQYF. In nucleotides, the CDR3 is TGTGCCAGCAGCTACAGGGACAACCAAGAGACCCAGTACTTC.